This TCR beta chain was identified in a study of regulatory T cells in long-lasting Graves disease. Indicated time point: newly diagnosed GD, antithyroid drugs for less than 3 months. The TCR library was made from RNA extracted from PBMCs. Construction of TCR beta libraries relied on iRepertoire HTBI primers and on Arm-PCR targeting CDR3 regions. In TCRdb, the multiplex PCR reads were re-called with MiXCR into one record per CDR3 protein. The sample yields over 350,000 distinct CDR3 sequences, 14% seen once. This clonotype was seen a few times. The J segment lost 0 bases and the V segment lost 4 bases, leaving 5 bases of the junction unmatched. Per germline, CDR1 DFQATT and CDR2 SNEGSKA (reference sequence). The CDR3 runs to 14 residues. Another study also made use of these data, one on T cells in Graves' hyperthyroidism and ophthalmopathy. This second report adds: Uncontrolled infection, other autoimmune disease, pregnancy or lactation excluded patients.

The rearrangement uses TRBV20-1 and TRBJ1-1; 7 bases are a match to TRBD1. The sequence derives from a woman aged 45-65 years with Graves disease. The sequences come from peripheral blood mononuclear cells (PBMCs), collected at new diagnosis, from a patient treated with antithyroid drugs. The CDR3 DNA follows: TGCAGTGCTAACAGGGACAGCCTGAACACTGAAGCTTTCTTT. Amino acid sequence: CSANRDSLNTEAFF.